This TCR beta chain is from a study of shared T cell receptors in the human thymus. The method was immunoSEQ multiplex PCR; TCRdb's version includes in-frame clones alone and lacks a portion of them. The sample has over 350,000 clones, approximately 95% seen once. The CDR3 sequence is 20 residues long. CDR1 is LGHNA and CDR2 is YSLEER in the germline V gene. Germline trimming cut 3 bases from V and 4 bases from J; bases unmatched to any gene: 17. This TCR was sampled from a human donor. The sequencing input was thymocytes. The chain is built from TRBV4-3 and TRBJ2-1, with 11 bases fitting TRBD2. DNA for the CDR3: TGCGCCAGCAGCCACCCTGTTGGGGGACTTAGCGGGAGGGATTACAATGAGCAGTTCTTC. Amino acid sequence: CASSHPVGGLSGRDYNEQFF.